A selection of T cell receptor beta chains follows, all from one sample in a study of cytomegalovirus exposure and HLA in healthy donors. Sequencing used immunoSEQ multiplex PCR; TCRdb keeps in-frame clones, though not all of them. The sample includes 81,000 or so clones, 70% to 80% of them seen just once. The specimen was PBMCs. Receptors originate from a man aged 45-65 years in good health and CMV-seropositive. CDR3s include the opening cysteine and the closing phenylalanine or tryptophan. Each record gives: CDR3 protein, CDR3 DNA, J gene, clone size, V gene, D gene. A D gene is named only where the DNA matches it firmly. The size of a clone is reported for some rows only, either as once, few or many, or as a class for expanded clones.

cdr3_aa: CASSVGQADEKLFF
cdr3_nt: TGTGCCAGCAGCGTAGGACAGGCCGATGAAAAACTGTTTTTT
j_call: TRBJ1-4
clone_size: NA
v_call: TRBV9
d_call: NA

cdr3_aa: CASSLGRLRLNEKLFF
cdr3_nt: TGTGCCAGCAGCTTGGGCAGGTTGAGACTAAATGAAAAACTGTTTTTT
j_call: TRBJ1-4
clone_size: NA
v_call: TRBV7-9
d_call: NA

cdr3_aa: CASSEYRSTEAFF
cdr3_nt: TGTGCCAGCAGCGAGTACAGAAGCACTGAAGCTTTCTTT
j_call: TRBJ1-1
clone_size: few
v_call: TRBV2
d_call: NA

cdr3_aa: CAWSALAYEQYF
cdr3_nt: TGTGCCTGGAGTGCCCTAGCCTACGAGCAGTACTTC
j_call: TRBJ2-7
clone_size: NA
v_call: TRBV30
d_call: NA

cdr3_aa: CASSLVLNTEAFF
cdr3_nt: TGCGCCAGCAGCCTCGTCTTGAACACTGAAGCTTTCTTT
j_call: TRBJ1-1
clone_size: NA
v_call: TRBV5-1
d_call: NA

cdr3_aa: CASSAALGQGSEQYF
cdr3_nt: TGTGCCAGCAGCGCAGCGCTGGGACAGGGTTCCGAGCAGTACTTC
j_call: TRBJ2-7
clone_size: NA
v_call: TRBV9
d_call: TRBD1

cdr3_aa: CASSATRDNEKLFF
cdr3_nt: TGCGCCAGCAGCGCCACTCGGGATAATGAAAAACTGTTTTTT
j_call: TRBJ1-4
clone_size: NA
v_call: TRBV4-1
d_call: NA

cdr3_aa: CASSSGRASGANVLTF
cdr3_nt: TGTGCCAGCAGTAGCGGGAGGGCCTCTGGGGCCAACGTCCTGACTTTC
j_call: TRBJ2-6
clone_size: NA
v_call: TRBV6-4
d_call: TRBD2

cdr3_aa: CASSLAGRAGANVLTF
cdr3_nt: TGCGCCAGCAGCTTGGCCGGGAGGGCTGGGGCCAACGTCCTGACTTTC
j_call: TRBJ2-6
clone_size: NA
v_call: TRBV5-1
d_call: TRBD2

cdr3_aa: CASRRLAGTYEQYF
cdr3_nt: TGTGCCAGCAGGAGGCTAGCGGGAACCTACGAGCAGTACTTC
j_call: TRBJ2-7
clone_size: NA
v_call: TRBV2
d_call: TRBD2